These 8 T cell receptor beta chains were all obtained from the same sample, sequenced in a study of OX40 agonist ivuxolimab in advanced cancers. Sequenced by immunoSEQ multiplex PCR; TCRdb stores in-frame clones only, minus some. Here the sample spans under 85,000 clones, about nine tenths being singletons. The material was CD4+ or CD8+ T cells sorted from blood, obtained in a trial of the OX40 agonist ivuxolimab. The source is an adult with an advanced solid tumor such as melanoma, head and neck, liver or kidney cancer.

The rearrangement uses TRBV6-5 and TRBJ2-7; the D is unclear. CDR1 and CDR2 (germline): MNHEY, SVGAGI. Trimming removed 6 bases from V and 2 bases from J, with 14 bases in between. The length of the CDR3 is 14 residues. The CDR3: CASSTSGSAYEQYF. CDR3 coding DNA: TGTGCCAGCAGCACCTCCGGGTCTGCCTACGAGCAGTACTTC.

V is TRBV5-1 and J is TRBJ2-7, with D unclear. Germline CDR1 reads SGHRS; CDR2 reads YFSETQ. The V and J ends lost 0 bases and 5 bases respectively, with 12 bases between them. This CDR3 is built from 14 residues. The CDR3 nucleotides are TGCGCCAGCAGCTTGGGACAACGAGCAGACGAGCAGTACTTC. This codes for CASSLGQRADEQYF.

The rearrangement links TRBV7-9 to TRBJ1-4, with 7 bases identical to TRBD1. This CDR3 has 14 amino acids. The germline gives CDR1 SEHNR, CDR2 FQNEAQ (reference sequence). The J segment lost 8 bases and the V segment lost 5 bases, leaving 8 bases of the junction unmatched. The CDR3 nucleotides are TGTGCCAGCAGCCCAGGGGGAATGGGAGAAAAACTGTTTTTT. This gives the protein CASSPGGMGEKLFF.

CDR3 sequence: CAWGLGRYGYTF. The CDR3 nucleotides are TGTGCCTGGGGACTGGGACGGTATGGCTACACCTTC. The chain combines TRBV30 with TRBJ1-2; possible D gene TRBD1, 5 bases. The CDR3 extends over 12 amino acids. V was cut by 5 bases and J by 5 bases, with 12 bases left in between. The V gene's germline CDR1 is GTSNPN and CDR2 SVGIG (reference sequence).

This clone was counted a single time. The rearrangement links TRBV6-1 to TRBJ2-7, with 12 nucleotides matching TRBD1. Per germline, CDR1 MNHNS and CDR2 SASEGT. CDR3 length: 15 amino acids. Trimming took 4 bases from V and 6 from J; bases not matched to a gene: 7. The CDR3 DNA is TGTGCCAGCAGTGCCGGGACAGGGGGCTCGAGCGAGCAGTACTTC. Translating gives CASSAGTGGSSEQYF.

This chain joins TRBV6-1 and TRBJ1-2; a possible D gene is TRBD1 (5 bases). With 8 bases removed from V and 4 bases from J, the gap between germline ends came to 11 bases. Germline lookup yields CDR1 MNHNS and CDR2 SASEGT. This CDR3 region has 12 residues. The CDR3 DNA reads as TGTGCCAGCCATACAGGAATCTATGGCTACACCTTC. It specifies CASHTGIYGYTF.

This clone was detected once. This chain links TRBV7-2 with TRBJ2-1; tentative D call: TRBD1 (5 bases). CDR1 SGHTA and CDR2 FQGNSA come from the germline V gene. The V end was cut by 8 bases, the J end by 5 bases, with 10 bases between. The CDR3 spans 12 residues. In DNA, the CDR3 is TGTGCCAGCTCAGGGAATAACAATGAGCAGTTCTTC. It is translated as CASSGNNNEQFF.

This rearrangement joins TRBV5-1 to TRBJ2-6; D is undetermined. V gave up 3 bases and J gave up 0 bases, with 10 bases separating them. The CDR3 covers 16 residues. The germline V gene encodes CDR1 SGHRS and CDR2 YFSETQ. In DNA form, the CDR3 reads TGCGCCAGCAGCTCCAGCCCTACCTCTGGGGCCAACGTCCTGACTTTC. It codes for CASSSSPTSGANVLTF.